This T cell receptor (beta chain) was observed in a study of neurological immune-mediated disorders. MiXCR, run by TCRdb on the 5' RACE reads, gives a single entry per CDR3 protein. The repertoire holds over 55,000 distinct CDR3 sequences, 9.5% to 13% seen once, with 9.5% to 10% in the top ten. Germline CDR1 reads MNHEY; CDR2 reads SMNVEV (reference sequence). CDR3 length: 13 residues. The V end was cut by 2 bases, the J end by 3 bases, with 8 bases between. The sample's time point: longitudinal time-point 1 (baseline). This clonotype was counted ten times or more. Input material: PBMCs. This TCR was recovered from a young man in good health. V and J are TRBV27 and TRBJ2-7; no firm D call. As DNA, the CDR3 is TGTGCCAGCAGTTTAATCTTAGACTACGAGCAGTACTTC. Translating gives CASSLILDYEQYF.